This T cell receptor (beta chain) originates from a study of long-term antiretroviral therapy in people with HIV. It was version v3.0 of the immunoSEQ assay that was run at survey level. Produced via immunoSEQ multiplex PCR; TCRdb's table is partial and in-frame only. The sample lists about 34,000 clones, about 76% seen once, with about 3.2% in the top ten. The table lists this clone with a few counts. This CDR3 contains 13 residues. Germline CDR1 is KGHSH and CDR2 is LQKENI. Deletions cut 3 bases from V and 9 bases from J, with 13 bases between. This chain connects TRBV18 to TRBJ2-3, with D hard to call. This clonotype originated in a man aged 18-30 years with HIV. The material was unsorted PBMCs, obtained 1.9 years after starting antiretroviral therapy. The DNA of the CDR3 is TGTGCCAGCTCACCCACAACGGGTGAGACGCAGTATTTT. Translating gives CASSPTTGETQYF.